Described below is a single T cell receptor (beta chain) sequence and its context. The source of the sample is a study of blood T cell repertoires in COVID-19. Original methodology: Estimation of nucleated cell counts was performed using reference gene primer amplification. Here immunoSEQ multiplex PCR was the method, and the copy in TCRdb shows in-frame clones only, minus some. V and J calls and clone size are copied from that table; D and trimming were computed from the DNA. The table lists a few hundred thousand clones, 75% to 90% of them singletons. CDR3 length: 15 residues. Trimming took 1 base from V and 7 from J, leaving 11 bases between them. Per the germline V gene, CDR1 is LGHDT and CDR2 is YNNKEL (reference sequence).

The chain joins TRBV3-1 (or the pseudogene TRBV3-2) to TRBJ1-6, with D possibly matching TRBD1 (5 bases). The receptor was isolated from a man younger than 30 who had recovered from COVID-19. Sequenced: PBMCs or T cells enriched from blood (not recorded which). CDR3 protein: CASSQVEGSNSPLHF. CDR3 DNA sequence: TGTGCCAGCAGCCAAGTGGAGGGGAGCAATTCACCCCTCCACTTT.